The source of this TCR beta chain is a study of metastatic and nonmetastatic thyroid tumors. Study-level background: Repertoires of blood and of tissue (tumor or nodule) from malignant and benign thyroid patients were compared. Findings and limits, study-wide: For both blood and tumor, malignant thyroid tumors reportedly showed significantly higher TCR beta diversity than benign nodules did.

In the study's own analysis: What underpinned the distant-metastasis classifier for papillary thyroid cancer was the set of CDR3 differences across clinicopathological groups. TCRdb reprocessed the PCR reads using MiXCR. These V and J calls originate from TCRdb's pipeline instead of the authors' own analysis. The data contain 30,000 to 35,000 clones, about a sixth of them singletons. No patient received treatment before thyroid surgery. A remark on this clone: The antigen remains unidentified.

The ends lost 3 bases at V and 4 bases at J; junction bases unmatched: 4. Germline loops: CDR1 GTSNPN, CDR2 SVGIG (reference sequence). CDR3 length: 13 amino acids. Sequences were obtained from blood. This TCR was sampled from a female donor with papillary thyroid cancer or a benign thyroid nodule (not recorded which). Some clones in this sample may be carry-over from other donors' samples. The chain recombines TRBV30 with TRBJ1-2; 8 bases are a match to TRBD1. The chain's CDR3 is CAWRLGQGYGYTF. CDR3 coding DNA: TGTGCCTGGAGACTCGGACAGGGCTATGGCTACACCTTC.